These 13 T cell receptor beta chains came from one sample sequenced in a study of CD4 T cells in relation to SARS-CoV-2 and coronaviruses. Only in-frame clones appear in the TCRdb table, and some are missing; sequencing was by immunoSEQ multiplex PCR. The sample contains 43,000 or so clones, over 70% of which appear only once. The antigens of these receptors remain unknown. The sequenced sample consisted of naive CD4+ T cells from PBMCs, cultured in vitro. The subset: naive CD4+ T cells isolated by negative enrichment. These receptors originate from an adult with COVID-19.

The gene calls are TRBV27 and TRBJ2-3; 11 nucleotides match TRBD2. The CDR3 covers 15 residues. After removal of 6 bases from V and 7 bases from J, the junction contained 9 bases not matched to a gene. Germline V CDR1 and CDR2: MNHEY, SMNVEV (reference sequence). Here the CDR3 reads CASRPTSGRTNTQYF. DNA for the CDR3: TGTGCCAGCAGACCTACTAGCGGGAGAACTAATACGCAGTATTTT.

This chain uses TRBV6-1 with TRBJ2-1; D is unresolved. The CDR3 has 15 amino acids. With 2 bases removed from V and 4 bases from J, the gap between germline ends came to 12 bases. Germline V gene sequence: CDR1 MNHNS, CDR2 SASEGT. The CDR3 DNA reads as TGTGCCAGCAGTGAAATGGGCGCCAGATACAATGAGCAGTTCTTC. As protein: CASSEMGARYNEQFF.

The table lists this clone with a few counts. The J gene is TRBJ1-3, the V gene TRBV5-1; 7 bases fit TRBD1. V dropped 0 bases and J dropped 1; count of bases not matched to a gene: 1. The CDR3 covers 15 residues. Germline V gene sequence: CDR1 SGHRS, CDR2 YFSETQ. CDR3 residues: CASSLEQGSGNTIYF. As DNA, the CDR3 is TGCGCCAGCAGCTTGGAACAGGGGTCTGGAAACACCATATATTTT.

This chain links TRBV28 with TRBJ2-1, with 7 bases identical to TRBD2. The germline gives CDR1 MDHEN, CDR2 SYDVKM. The CDR3 extends over 16 amino acids. With 2 bases clipped from V and 8 bases from J, the junction kept 12 bases outside the gene matches. CDR3 sequence (DNA): TGTGCCAGCAGTTTAGAACCGGTCGGGCTAGCGGATGAGCAGTTCTTC. Translation: CASSLEPVGLADEQFF.

This rearrangement joins TRBV6-5 to TRBJ2-7, with D unresolved. The CDR3 has 12 residues. Germline CDR1 and CDR2: MNHEY and SVGAGI. V was cut by 5 bases and J by 7 bases, with 12 bases left in between. In nucleotides, the CDR3 is TGTGCCAGCAGTACCCCTAGTAAAGAGCAGTACTTC. The encoded protein is CASSTPSKEQYF.

The chain recombines TRBV5-4 with TRBJ2-1, with 13 bases identical to TRBD2. Germline lookup yields CDR1 SGHNT and CDR2 YYREEE (reference sequence). V dropped 3 bases and J dropped 9; count of bases not matched to a gene: 6. This CDR3 is built from 15 residues. The CDR3 loop is CASSYGLAGASEQFF. The CDR3 DNA sequence: TGTGCCAGCAGCTACGGACTAGCGGGAGCAAGTGAGCAGTTCTTC.

This clone appeared a few times. The DNA of the CDR3 is TGTGCCAGCAGTGGAAACAGGGACAATTATGGCTACACCTTC. This encodes CASSGNRDNYGYTF. The chain carries TRBV2 and TRBJ1-2, with TRBD1 as a possible D gene (6 bases). Between the trimmed V and J ends, which lost 4 bases and 5 bases, there was a span of 14 bases. CDR1 SNHLY and CDR2 FYNNEI come from the germline V gene. This CDR3 is 14 amino acids long.

This clone was observed a single time. The V gene is TRBV5-1, the J gene TRBJ2-7, with 7 bases matching TRBD2. Trimming cost V 0 bases and J 3 bases; bases outside gene matches: 6. Germline CDR1 is SGHRS and CDR2 is YFSETQ. The CDR3 is 15 amino acids. The CDR3 DNA follows: TGCGCCAGCAGCTTGGTTGGGGGAGGGGACTACGAGCAGTACTTC. Translated: CASSLVGGGDYEQYF.

This chain uses TRBV29-1 with TRBJ2-7, with 7 positions matching TRBD1. CDR1 and CDR2 (germline): SQVTM, ANQGSEA. This CDR3 has 13 amino acids. The V gene end was trimmed by 8 bases and the J gene end by 0 bases; junction bases not matched to a gene: 7. As DNA, the CDR3 is TGCAGCTATTCACAGGGGCACTCCTACGAGCAGTACTTC. This codes for CSYSQGHSYEQYF.

The V and J genes are TRBV5-6 and TRBJ2-5, with 8 bases lining up with TRBD1. The CDR3 has 12 amino acids. J lost 11 bases, V lost 1 base, and 4 bases had no gene match. Germline-derived CDR1 and CDR2 are SGHDT and YYEEEE. The CDR3 DNA is TGTGCCAGCAGCTTGAGACAGGGGACTCAGTACTTC. Residues: CASSLRQGTQYF.

The V call is TRBV3-1 (or the pseudogene TRBV3-2), the J call TRBJ2-1, with 7 nucleotides matching TRBD1. Trimming removed 1 base from V and 3 bases from J; junction bases left unmatched: 15. Germline CDR1 LGHDT, CDR2 YNNKEL (reference sequence). This CDR3 comprises 19 residues. The DNA of the CDR3 is TGTGCCAGCAGCCAAGTACTTTACAAGACAGGGACCAACTACAATGAGCAGTTCTTC. Protein product: CASSQVLYKTGTNYNEQFF.

V and J are TRBV11-2 and TRBJ2-7, with TRBD2 identical over 7 bases. With 6 bases clipped from V and 2 bases from J, the junction kept 10 bases outside the gene matches. CDR3 length: 15 residues. Germline assignment: CDR1 SGHAT and CDR2 FQNNGV. The CDR3 DNA reads as TGTGCCAGCAGGGATCGCGGGAGCGGGACCTACGAGCAGTACTTC. Translated, it gives CASRDRGSGTYEQYF.

The V and J genes are TRBV9 and TRBJ2-2; no definite D call. Looked up from germline, CDR1 is SGDLS and CDR2 is YYNGEE. The CDR3 covers 15 residues. The germline V and J ends were trimmed by 0 bases and 0 bases, with 6 bases remaining between them. This chain's CDR3 is CASSVVPTNTGELFF. The CDR3 nucleotides are TGTGCCAGCAGCGTAGTCCCAACGAACACCGGGGAGCTGTTTTTT.